One sample yielded the 9 T cell receptor beta chains listed below, sequenced in a study of yellow fever vaccine responses in identical twins. TCRdb re-called the RT-PCR reads through MiXCR, storing one row per CDR3 protein. The data show roughly 1,900 distinct CDR3 sequences, roughly 86% seen once. This specimen was T cells from blood (PBMCs), unsorted or a sorted subset (not recorded which), taken before or after yellow fever vaccination (not recorded which). Receptors were obtained from a woman between 18 and 29 years old who received the yellow fever vaccine.

The rearrangement joins TRBV11-2 to TRBJ2-1; either TRBD1 or TRBD2 may fit D (5 bases each). With 2 bases removed from V and 9 bases from J, the gap between germline ends came to 23 bases. Per the germline V gene, CDR1 is SGHAT and CDR2 is FQNNGV. The CDR3 loop spans 17 amino acids. The CDR3 DNA is TGTGCCAGCAGCTTATCCTGGGTAGCGCAGTGGGGGAGTGAGCAGTTCTTC. The encoded protein is CASSLSWVAQWGSEQFF. Combining the CDR3 with reference TRBV11-2 and TRBJ2-1 gives the whole variable domain EAGVAQSPRYKIIEKRQSVAFWCNPISGHATLYWYQQILGQGPKLLIQFQNNGVVDDSQLPKDRFSAERLKGVDSTLKIQPAKLEDSAVYLCASSLSWVAQWGSEQFFGPGTRLTVL.

J is TRBJ2-7 and V is TRBV5-1; D gene unclear. Trimming took off 0 bases at V and 5 bases at J, with 15 bases between the two ends. This CDR3 spans 15 amino acids. The germline gives CDR1 SGHRS, CDR2 YFSETQ. The CDR3 region has the DNA TGCGCCAGCAGCTTGGAGTCACCAACTCGGGACGAGCAGTACTTC. The encoded protein is CASSLESPTRDEQYF.

The CDR3 region has the DNA TGTGCCACCAGCAGAGATCTCGGGAAACTGTTTTTT. This sequence encodes CATSRDLGKLFF. This chain links TRBV15 with TRBJ1-4; D not certain. V lost 0 bases and J 11 bases, leaving 7 bases between the germline ends. Germline CDR1 is LNHNV and CDR2 is YYDKDF (reference sequence). The CDR3 loop spans 12 amino acids.

This chain joins TRBV11-2 and TRBJ2-5; D is uncertain. V was shortened by 1 base and J by 5 bases, with 8 bases between the two germline ends. CDR1 is SGHAT and CDR2 is FQNNGV in the germline V gene. CDR3 length: 13 amino acids. The CDR3 bases are TGTGCCAGCAGCTTAGGGGATGCGGAGACCCAGTACTTC. Its protein product is CASSLGDAETQYF.

V gene TRBV19 combines with J gene TRBJ2-1, with D possibly matching TRBD2 (6 bases). Looked up from germline, CDR1 is LNHDA and CDR2 is SQIVND (reference sequence). The CDR3 runs to 13 residues. V was trimmed by 6 bases and J by 4 bases, leaving 10 bases between them. The DNA for the CDR3 is TGTGCCAGTAGGTCTAGCGAGTACAATGAGCAGTTCTTC. Translation gives CASRSSEYNEQFF. Using reference TRBV19 and TRBJ2-1 for the parts outside the CDR3, the full variable domain is DGGITQSPKYLFRKEGQNVTLSCEQNLNHDAMYWYRQDPGQGLRLIYYSQIVNDFQKGDIAEGYSVSREKKESFPLTVTSAQKNPTAFYLCASRSSEYNEQFFGPGTRLTVL.

As to this clonotype: Lacking the conserved final phenylalanine or tryptophan, this CDR3 likely reflects a read error. The chain recombines TRBV6-5 with TRBJ1-2; 8 bases align to TRBD1. The ends lost 0 bases at V and 4 bases at J; junction bases unmatched: 7. Germline CDR1 MNHEY, CDR2 SVGAGI. The CDR3 consists of 16 residues. The CDR3 spells CASSYSQGGAGYGYTI. The CDR3 coding sequence is TGTGCCAGCAGTTACTCACAGGGGGGCGCCGGCTATGGCTACACCATC.

Here the CDR3 reads CASSNSDRTYGDNEQFF. DNA of the CDR3: TGTGCCAGCAGCAACAGCGATAGGACGTACGGCGACAATGAGCAGTTCTTC. This rearrangement joins TRBV6-1 to TRBJ2-1, with D uncertain. There are 17 residues in the CDR3. V was trimmed by 6 bases and J by 5 bases, leaving 23 bases between them. CDR1 MNHNS and CDR2 SASEGT come from the germline V gene.

The genes are TRBV7-1 and TRBJ2-7; TRBD2 matches 10 bases. TRBV7-1 is treated as an ORF (open reading frame) with a function not yet certain. This CDR3 is built from 15 residues. The V gene end was trimmed by 1 base and the J gene end by 1 base; junction bases not matched to a gene: 1. The CDR3: CASSSGTSGSYEQYF. The CDR3 nucleotides are TGTGCCAGCAGCTCAGGGACTAGCGGATCCTACGAGCAGTACTTC.

The rearrangement links TRBV6-1 to TRBJ2-2, with TRBD1 identical over 9 bases. Trimming cost V 4 bases and J 8 bases; bases outside gene matches: 8. The CDR3 loop spans 15 amino acids. CDR1 MNHNS and CDR2 SASEGT come from the germline V gene. The CDR3 is CASSATGGATGELFF. CDR3 nucleotides: TGTGCCAGCAGTGCCACAGGGGGCGCGACAGGGGAGCTGTTTTTT.